These 10 T cell receptor beta chains were sequenced from one sample in a study of cytomegalovirus exposure and HLA in healthy donors listed by TCRdb under 2017. Library construction relied on the immunoSEQ multiplex PCR assay. TCRdb mirrors the immuneACCESS table, restricted to in-frame sequences. Some clones are absent from its copies; in checked studies, under half trace to an unresolved V gene, and the reason for the others is unknown. The sample yields some 110,000 clones; around 85% were counted once. The ten largest account for 4.4% of the sample. Sequencing was done on a sample of PBMCs. The receptor source for this set is a young man in good health and CMV-seropositive.

The chain links TRBV25-1 to TRBJ2-5, with a tentative D call TRBD1 (5 bases). Germline V CDR1 and CDR2: MGHDK, SYGVNS. This CDR3 comprises 15 residues. V lost 5 bases, J lost 5 bases, and 18 bases lay in between. DNA for the CDR3: TGTGCCAGCAGTAAATGGGCAGGGTCCTTGGAGACCCAGTACTTC. It is translated as CASSKWAGSLETQYF. Looking up the rest from reference TRBV25-1 and TRBJ2-5 gives the full variable domain: EADIYQTPRYLVIGTGKKITLECSQTMGHDKMYWYQQDPGMELHLIHYSYGVNSTEKGDLSSESTVSRIRTEHFPLTLESARPSHTSQYLCASSKWAGSLETQYFGPGTRLLVL.

The V gene is TRBV7-9, the J gene TRBJ1-6; D ambiguous. The CDR3 covers 12 residues. V lost 2 bases to trimming and J lost 16 bases, with 12 bases between them. The germline gives CDR1 SEHNR, CDR2 FQNEAQ (reference sequence). CDR3 in amino acids: CASSLRNTRLHF. DNA of the CDR3: TGTGCCAGCAGCTTAAGAAACACACGACTCCACTTT.

Only a few counts were recorded for this clone. The genes are TRBV19 and TRBJ2-2, with TRBD1 matching over 8 bases. CDR1 is LNHDA and CDR2 is SQIVND in the germline V gene (reference sequence). CDR3 length: 15 residues. J gave up 5 bases and V 5 bases, and 7 bases lay outside the gene matches. Here the CDR3 reads CASSPRTGLTGELFF. The CDR3 region has the DNA TGTGCCAGTAGTCCCCGGACAGGGTTGACCGGGGAGCTGTTTTTT. The full variable domain, with the rest looked up from reference TRBV19 and TRBJ2-2, is DGGITQSPKYLFRKEGQNVTLSCEQNLNHDAMYWYRQDPGQGLRLIYYSQIVNDFQKGDIAEGYSVSREKKESFPLTVTSAQKNPTAFYLCASSPRTGLTGELFFGEGSRLTVL.

The rearrangement joins TRBV7-9 to TRBJ1-1; no clear D gene. Germline assignment: CDR1 SEHNR and CDR2 FQNEAQ (reference sequence). V was clipped by 4 bases and J by 10 bases, with 16 bases between them. CDR3 length: 13 amino acids. DNA for the CDR3: TGTGCCAGCAGCTCGCGTCCCGGGTTGGGAGCTTTCTTT. It translates to CASSSRPGLGAFF.

Only a few counts were recorded for this clone. The chain links TRBV19 to TRBJ1-6; the match to TRBD1 covers 7 bases. The V gene end was trimmed by 6 bases and the J gene end by 3 bases; junction bases not matched to a gene: 8. The CDR3 totals 16 residues. In germline, CDR1 is LNHDA, CDR2 SQIVND (reference sequence). The CDR3 DNA sequence: TGTGCCAGTAGGTCAACAGGGGCCAACTATAATTCACCCCTCCACTTT. Encoded protein: CASRSTGANYNSPLHF.

The chain recombines TRBV19 with TRBJ1-1; D might be TRBD1 (6 bases). CDR1 is LNHDA and CDR2 is SQIVND in the germline V gene (reference sequence). The V and J ends lost 4 bases and 5 bases respectively, with 14 bases between them. The CDR3 contains 14 residues. CDR3 region: CASSTNREGTEAFF. DNA for the CDR3: TGTGCCAGTAGTACCAACAGGGAGGGAACTGAAGCTTTCTTT.

This clone was recorded a few times. This rearrangement joins TRBV2 to TRBJ1-5; weak D call: TRBD1 (6 bases). The CDR3 covers 14 residues. The V end lost 7 bases, the J end lost 1 base, and 11 bases lay between the germline ends. From germline, CDR1 is SNHLY and CDR2 FYNNEI. The CDR3 is CASMGAQSNQPQHF. CDR3 nucleotides: TGTGCCAGCATGGGGGCACAAAGCAATCAGCCCCAGCATTTT.

The chain uses TRBV5-6 and TRBJ2-7; TRBD2 might be the D (6 bases). Trimming removed 0 bases from V and 2 bases from J, with 12 bases in between. Germline CDR1 and CDR2: SGHDT and YYEEEE. The CDR3 is 15 amino acids. This CDR3 reads CASSLGGGAAYEQYF. The CDR3 nucleotides are TGTGCCAGCAGCTTGGGCGGCGGGGCAGCCTACGAGCAGTACTTC.

CDR3 sequence reads: CASSLFSGSSQGETQYF. The CDR3 DNA follows: TGTGCCAGCAGTTTGTTTTCAGGGTCTAGCCAGGGGGAGACCCAGTACTTC. J is TRBJ2-5 and V is TRBV27; perhaps TRBD1 as D (6 bases). V lost 3 bases to trimming and J lost 5 bases, with 22 bases between them. This CDR3 comprises 17 residues. CDR1 is MNHEY, CDR2 SMNVEV, per germline (reference sequence).

The chain employs TRBV10-3 and TRBJ1-6; 8 positions agree with TRBD1. J was trimmed by 7 bases and V by 6 bases; bases with no gene match: 2. Germline CDR1 and CDR2: ENHRY and SYGVKD. This CDR3 comprises 13 residues. The CDR3 is CAIRGQANSPLHF. CDR3 bases: TGTGCCATCAGGGGACAGGCCAATTCACCCCTCCACTTT.